This TCR beta chain was retrieved from a study of cytomegalovirus exposure and HLA in healthy donors. Regarding the study as a whole: In a later analysis, TCR association rates varied by HLA locus: DRB1 most, HLA-C fewest. Cytomegalovirus-associated TCR beta chains were listed, numbering approximately 150. A highly shared variant cluster was judged a likely technical artifact.

On this clone itself: Its antigen is undetermined.

This CDR3 is built from 15 residues. Germline V gene sequence: CDR1 SGDLS, CDR2 YYNGEE. The junction had 7 bases not matched to a gene; V was cut back by 4 bases and J by 5 bases. PCR primers comprised 60 Vbeta and 13 Jbeta primers. The data were produced by immunoSEQ multiplex PCR, yet TCRdb's version contains in-frame clones alone and is incomplete. The sample gives tens of thousands of clones, approximately 80% of which show up once; 3% to 4% is in the top ten. The rearrangement joins TRBV9 to TRBJ2-1; TRBD2 aligns across 9 bases. The sequencing input was PBMCs. This TCR was recovered from a young man in good health and CMV-seropositive. CDR3 coding DNA: TGTGCCAGCAGCTCACTACTAGCGGGCCACAATGAGCAGTTCTTC. Protein sequence: CASSSLLAGHNEQFF.